This TCR beta chain came from a study of response to subunit inactivated influenza vaccine. This clonotype was observed a few times. One junction end does not reproduce the germline sequence, and a read error may be involved. This CDR3 has 15 residues. Per germline, CDR1 MNHEY and CDR2 SMNVEV (reference sequence). TCRdb reprocessed the RT-PCR reads with MiXCR, giving one entry per CDR3 protein. Of more than 450,000 distinct CDR3 sequences listed, about 11% were seen once; the top ten hold 11%. The sample was also linked to a second study, of T cells expressing NK-cell markers. That source adds: Generation of TCR beta cDNA was performed by 5'RACE template switching incorporating UMIs.

The chain employs TRBV27 and TRBJ1-2; 8 nucleotides align to TRBD1. Sequencing used PBMCs from blood, obtained on the day of vaccination. The source is a man between 50 and 59 years old who received an inactivated influenza vaccine. The CDR3 spells CASSPGQGRNFGYTF. Here the CDR3 DNA reads TGTGCCAGCAGTCCCGGACAGGGCCGGAACTTTGGCTACACCTTC.